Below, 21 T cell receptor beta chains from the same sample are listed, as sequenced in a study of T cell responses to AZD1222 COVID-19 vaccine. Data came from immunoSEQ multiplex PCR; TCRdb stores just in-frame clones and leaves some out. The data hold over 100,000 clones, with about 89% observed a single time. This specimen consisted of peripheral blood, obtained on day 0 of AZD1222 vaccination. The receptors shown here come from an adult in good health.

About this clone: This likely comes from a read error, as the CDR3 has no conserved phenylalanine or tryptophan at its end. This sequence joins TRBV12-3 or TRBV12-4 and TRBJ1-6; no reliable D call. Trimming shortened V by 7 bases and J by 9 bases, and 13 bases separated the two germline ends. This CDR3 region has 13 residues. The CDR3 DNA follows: TGTGCCAGCAAGAGAACCCTTGTTTCACCCCTCCACCTT. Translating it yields CASKRTLVSPLHL.

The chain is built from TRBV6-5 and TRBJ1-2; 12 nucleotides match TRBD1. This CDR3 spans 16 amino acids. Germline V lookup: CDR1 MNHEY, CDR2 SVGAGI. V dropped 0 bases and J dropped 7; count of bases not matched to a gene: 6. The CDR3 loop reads CASSYSMGQGAFGYTF. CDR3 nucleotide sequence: TGTGCCAGCAGTTACTCGATGGGACAGGGGGCTTTTGGCTACACCTTC.

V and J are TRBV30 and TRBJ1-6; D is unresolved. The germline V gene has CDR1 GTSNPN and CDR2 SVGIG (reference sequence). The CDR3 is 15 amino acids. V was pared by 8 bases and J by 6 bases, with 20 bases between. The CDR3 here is CARTVGGLFNSPLHF. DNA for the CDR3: TGTGCCCGCACAGTAGGAGGGTTGTTTAATTCACCCCTCCACTTT.

Written as DNA, the CDR3 is TGTGCCAGCAGTGACCGGGGACAGGGGGCGCGCCCCAATTGGGAGACCCAGTACTTC. This sequence encodes CASSDRGQGARPNWETQYF. The chain carries TRBV2 and TRBJ2-5, with 12 bases identical to TRBD1. The CDR3 has 19 residues. The J segment lost 5 bases and the V segment lost 3 bases, leaving 16 bases of the junction unmatched. The germline gives CDR1 SNHLY, CDR2 FYNNEI.

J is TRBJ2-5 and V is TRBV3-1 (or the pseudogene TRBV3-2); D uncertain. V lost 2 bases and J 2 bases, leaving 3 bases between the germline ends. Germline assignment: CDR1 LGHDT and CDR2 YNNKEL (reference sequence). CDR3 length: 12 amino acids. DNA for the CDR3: TGTGCCAGCAGCCAAATACAAGAGACCCAGTACTTC. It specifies CASSQIQETQYF.

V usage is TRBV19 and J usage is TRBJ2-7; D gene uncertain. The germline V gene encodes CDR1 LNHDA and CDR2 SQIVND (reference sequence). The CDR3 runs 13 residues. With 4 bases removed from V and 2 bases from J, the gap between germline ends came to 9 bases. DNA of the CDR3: TGTGCCAGTAGTAACCCCCCTACCTACGAGCAGTACTTC. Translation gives CASSNPPTYEQYF.

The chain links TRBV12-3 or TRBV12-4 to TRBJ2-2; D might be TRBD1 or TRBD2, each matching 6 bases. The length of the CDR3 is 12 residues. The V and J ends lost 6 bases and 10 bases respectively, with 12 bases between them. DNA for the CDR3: TGTGCCAGCAGCCAACGGGGGCTGGAGCTGTTTTTT. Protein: CASSQRGLELFF.

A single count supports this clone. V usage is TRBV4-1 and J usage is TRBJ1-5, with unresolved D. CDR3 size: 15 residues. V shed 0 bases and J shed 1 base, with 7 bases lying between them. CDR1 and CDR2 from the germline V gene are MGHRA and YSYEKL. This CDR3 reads CASSQDGRSNQPQHF. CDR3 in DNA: TGCGCCAGCAGCCAAGATGGCAGGAGCAATCAGCCCCAGCATTTT.

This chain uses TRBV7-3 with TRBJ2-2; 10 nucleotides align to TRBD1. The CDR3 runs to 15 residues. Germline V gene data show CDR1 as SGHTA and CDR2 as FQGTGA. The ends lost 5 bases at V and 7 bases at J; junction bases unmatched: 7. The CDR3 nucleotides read TGTGCCAGCAGCATGACAGGGGGCGCGATCGGGGAGCTGTTTTTT. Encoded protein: CASSMTGGAIGELFF.

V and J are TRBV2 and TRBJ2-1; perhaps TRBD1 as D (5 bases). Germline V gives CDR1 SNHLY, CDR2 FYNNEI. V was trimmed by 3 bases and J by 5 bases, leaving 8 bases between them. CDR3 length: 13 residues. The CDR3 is CASSEGRDNEQFF. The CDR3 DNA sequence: TGTGCCAGCAGTGAGGGCAGGGACAATGAGCAGTTCTTC.

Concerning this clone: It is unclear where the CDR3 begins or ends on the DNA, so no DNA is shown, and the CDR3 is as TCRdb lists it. CDR3: CASSSSSRSSYEQYF. The V call is TRBV27, the J call TRBJ2-7; the DNA was not compared with TRBD2, the D call given in the table. Looked up from germline, CDR1 is MNHEY and CDR2 is SMNVEV (reference sequence). The CDR3 is 15 amino acids long, termini counted.

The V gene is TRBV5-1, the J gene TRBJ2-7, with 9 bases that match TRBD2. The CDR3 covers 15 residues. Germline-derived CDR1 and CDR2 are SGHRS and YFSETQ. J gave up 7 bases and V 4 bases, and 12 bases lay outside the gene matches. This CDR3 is CASSLAGTSLKEQYF. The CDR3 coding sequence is TGCGCCAGCAGCCTCGCCGGGACTAGCTTGAAAGAGCAGTACTTC.

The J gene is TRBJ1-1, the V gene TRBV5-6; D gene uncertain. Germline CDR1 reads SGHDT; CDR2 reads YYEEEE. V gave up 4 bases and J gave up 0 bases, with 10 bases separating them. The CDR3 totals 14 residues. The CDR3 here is CASSPVRVNTEAFF. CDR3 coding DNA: TGTGCCAGCAGCCCCGTTCGGGTGAACACTGAAGCTTTCTTT.

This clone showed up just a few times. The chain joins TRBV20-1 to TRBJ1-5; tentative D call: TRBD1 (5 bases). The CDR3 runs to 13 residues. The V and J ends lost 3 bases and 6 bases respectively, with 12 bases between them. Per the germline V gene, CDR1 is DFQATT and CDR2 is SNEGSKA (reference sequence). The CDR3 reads CSASKGRRQPQHF. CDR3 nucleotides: TGCAGTGCTAGTAAGGGGAGGCGTCAGCCCCAGCATTTT.

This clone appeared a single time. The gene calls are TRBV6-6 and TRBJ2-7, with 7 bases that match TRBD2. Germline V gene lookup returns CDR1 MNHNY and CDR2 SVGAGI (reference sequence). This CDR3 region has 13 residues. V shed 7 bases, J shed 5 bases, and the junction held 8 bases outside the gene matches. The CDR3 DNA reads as TGTGCCAGCAAGGAGGGAGGGAGCCACGAGCAGTACTTC. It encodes CASKEGGSHEQYF.

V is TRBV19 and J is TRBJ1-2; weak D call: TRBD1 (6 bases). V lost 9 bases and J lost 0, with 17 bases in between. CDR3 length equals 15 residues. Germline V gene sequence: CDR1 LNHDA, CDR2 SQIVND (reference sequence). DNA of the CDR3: TGTGCCAGCACCAGGACAGTGTATTCTAACTATGGCTACACCTTC. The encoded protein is CASTRTVYSNYGYTF.

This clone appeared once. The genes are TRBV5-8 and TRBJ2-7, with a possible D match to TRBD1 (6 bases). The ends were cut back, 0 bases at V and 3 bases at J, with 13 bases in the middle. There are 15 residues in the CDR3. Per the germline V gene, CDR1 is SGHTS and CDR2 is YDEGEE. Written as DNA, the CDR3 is TGTGCCAGCAGCTTGGTGTCAGGGGTATTCTACGAGCAGTACTTC. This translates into CASSLVSGVFYEQYF.

CDR3 DNA sequence: TGTGCCAGCAGCGAGGGGGACACATGGGCCCAGCCCCAGCATTTT. Protein: CASSEGDTWAQPQHF. The chain uses TRBV9 and TRBJ1-5; D is perhaps TRBD1 (6 bases). The CDR3 spans 15 residues. V lost 3 bases and J 7 bases, leaving 17 bases between the germline ends. CDR1 SGDLS and CDR2 YYNGEE come from the germline V gene.

The CDR3 is CASSYSARAHEQYF. CDR3 bases: TGTGCCAGCAGTTACTCGGCCCGGGCTCACGAGCAGTACTTC. This chain links TRBV6-6 with TRBJ2-7, with no clear D. The CDR3 runs to 14 residues. Deletions cut 0 bases from V and 5 bases from J, with 11 bases between. Germline CDR1 MNHNY, CDR2 SVGAGI (reference sequence).

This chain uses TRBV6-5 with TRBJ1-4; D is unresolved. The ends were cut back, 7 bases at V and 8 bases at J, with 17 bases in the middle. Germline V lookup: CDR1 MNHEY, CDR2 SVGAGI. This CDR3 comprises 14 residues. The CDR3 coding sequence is TGTGCCAGCATGGGTACAGCAGGATGGGAAAAACTGTTTTTT. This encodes CASMGTAGWEKLFF.

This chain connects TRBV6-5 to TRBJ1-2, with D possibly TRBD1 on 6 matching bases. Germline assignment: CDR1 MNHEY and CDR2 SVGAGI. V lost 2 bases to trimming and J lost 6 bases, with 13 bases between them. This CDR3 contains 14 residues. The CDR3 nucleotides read TGTGCCAGCAGTTACGATTGGGACACCAATGGCTACACCTTC. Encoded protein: CASSYDWDTNGYTF.